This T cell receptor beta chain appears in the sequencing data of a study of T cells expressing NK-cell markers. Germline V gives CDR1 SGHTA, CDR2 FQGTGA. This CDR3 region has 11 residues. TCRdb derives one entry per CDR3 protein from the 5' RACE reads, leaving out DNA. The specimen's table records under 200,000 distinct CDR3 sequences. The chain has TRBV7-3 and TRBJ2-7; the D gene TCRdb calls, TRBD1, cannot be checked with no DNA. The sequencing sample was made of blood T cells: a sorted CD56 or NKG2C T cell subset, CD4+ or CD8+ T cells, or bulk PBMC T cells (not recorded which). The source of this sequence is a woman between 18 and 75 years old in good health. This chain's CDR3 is CASSSGSEQYF.